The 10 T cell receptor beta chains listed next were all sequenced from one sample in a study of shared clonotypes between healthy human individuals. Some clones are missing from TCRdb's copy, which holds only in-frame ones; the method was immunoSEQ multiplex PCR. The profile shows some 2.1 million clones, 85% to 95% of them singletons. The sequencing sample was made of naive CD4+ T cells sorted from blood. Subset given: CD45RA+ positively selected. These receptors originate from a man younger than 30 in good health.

The CDR3 loop is CASSSQDSTEAFF. In DNA, the CDR3 is TGTGCCAGCAGCTCCCAGGATAGCACTGAAGCTTTCTTT. The rearrangement links TRBV11-2 to TRBJ1-1; no clear D gene. The CDR3 loop spans 13 amino acids. Germline V lookup: CDR1 SGHAT, CDR2 FQNNGV. Deletions cut 4 bases from V and 4 bases from J, with 10 bases between.

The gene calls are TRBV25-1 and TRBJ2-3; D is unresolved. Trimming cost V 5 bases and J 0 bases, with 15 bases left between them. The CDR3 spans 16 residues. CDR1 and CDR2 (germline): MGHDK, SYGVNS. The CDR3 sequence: CASSRGVRFSTDTQYF. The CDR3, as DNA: TGTGCCAGCAGTCGAGGTGTCCGCTTTAGCACAGATACGCAGTATTTT.

CDR3 DNA sequence: TGTGCCAGCAGTCCCGCGAGCGGGAGGGCGTACAATGAGCAGTTCTTC. Its translation is CASSPASGRAYNEQFF. The genes are TRBV6-6 and TRBJ2-1; 10 nucleotides line up with TRBD2. V gave up 5 bases and J gave up 4 bases; unmatched junction bases: 8. Germline loops: CDR1 MNHNY, CDR2 SVGAGI (reference sequence). The CDR3 extends over 16 amino acids.

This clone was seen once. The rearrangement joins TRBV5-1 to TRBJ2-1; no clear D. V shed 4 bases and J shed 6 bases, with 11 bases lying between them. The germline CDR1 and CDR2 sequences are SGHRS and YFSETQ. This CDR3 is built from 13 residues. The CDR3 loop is CASSIGGLNEQFF. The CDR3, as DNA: TGCGCCAGCAGCATCGGCGGCCTCAATGAGCAGTTCTTC.

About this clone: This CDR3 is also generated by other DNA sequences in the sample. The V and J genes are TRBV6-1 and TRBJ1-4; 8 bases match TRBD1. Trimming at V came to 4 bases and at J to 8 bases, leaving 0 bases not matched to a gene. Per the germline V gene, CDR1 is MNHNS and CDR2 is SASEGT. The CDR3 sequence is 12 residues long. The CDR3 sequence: CASSGQGEKLFF. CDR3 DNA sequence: TGTGCCAGCAGTGGACAGGGGGAAAAACTGTTTTTT.

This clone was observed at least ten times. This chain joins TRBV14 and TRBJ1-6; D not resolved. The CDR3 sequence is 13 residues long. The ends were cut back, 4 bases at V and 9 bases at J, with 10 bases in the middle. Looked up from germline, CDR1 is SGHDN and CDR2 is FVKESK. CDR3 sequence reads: CASSLVESSPLHF. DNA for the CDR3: TGTGCCAGCAGCCTAGTAGAGAGTTCACCCCTCCACTTT.

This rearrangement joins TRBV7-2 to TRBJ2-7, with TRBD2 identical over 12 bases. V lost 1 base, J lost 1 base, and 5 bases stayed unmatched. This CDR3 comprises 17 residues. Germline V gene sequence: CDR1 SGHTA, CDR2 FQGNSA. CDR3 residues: CASSLGASGRASYEQYF. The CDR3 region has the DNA TGTGCCAGCAGCTTAGGGGCTAGCGGGAGGGCGTCCTACGAGCAGTACTTC.

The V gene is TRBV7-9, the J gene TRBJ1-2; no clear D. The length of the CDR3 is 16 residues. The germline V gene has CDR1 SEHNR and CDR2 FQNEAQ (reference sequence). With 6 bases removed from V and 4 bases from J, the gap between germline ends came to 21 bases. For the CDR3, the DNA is TGTGCCAGCAGATTACTGGGTGGCGCAACCGTCTATGGCTACACCTTC. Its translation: CASRLLGGATVYGYTF.

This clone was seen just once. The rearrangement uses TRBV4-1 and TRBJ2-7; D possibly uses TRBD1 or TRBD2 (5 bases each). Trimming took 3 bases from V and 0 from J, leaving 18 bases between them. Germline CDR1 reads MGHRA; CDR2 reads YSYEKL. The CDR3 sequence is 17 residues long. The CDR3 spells CASSHRPDRLHSYEQYF. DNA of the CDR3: TGCGCCAGCAGCCATCGACCCGACAGACTACACTCCTACGAGCAGTACTTC.

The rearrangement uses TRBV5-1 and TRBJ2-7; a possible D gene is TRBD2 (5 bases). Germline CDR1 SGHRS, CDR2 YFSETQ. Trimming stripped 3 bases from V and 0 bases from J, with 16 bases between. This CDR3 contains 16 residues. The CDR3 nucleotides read TGCGCCAGCAGCTCCGGAGGACCTAGCCGCTCCTACGAGCAGTACTTC. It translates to CASSSGGPSRSYEQYF.